A single sample gave rise to the 20 T cell receptor beta chains below, sequenced in a study of shared clonotypes between healthy human individuals. Clones were read by immunoSEQ multiplex PCR, and TCRdb kept only the in-frame ones, dropping some. The sample contains 550,000 to 600,000 clones, about 98% of which appear only once. Naivety among CD8 cells was defined by CD45RO negativity and positive CCR7 selection, thereby excluding terminally differentiated effector memory CD45RA+ cells. The sample taken for sequencing was naive CD8+ T cells sorted from blood. The receptors derive from a man aged 25 to 40 in good health.

The rearrangement links TRBV18 to TRBJ2-7, with 8 bases lining up with TRBD1. The CDR3 contains 15 residues. Germline trimming cut 3 bases from V and 3 bases from J; bases unmatched to any gene: 7. Germline CDR1 reads KGHSH; CDR2 reads LQKENI. CDR3 protein: CASSPKGQANYEQYF. The CDR3 DNA reads TGTGCCAGCTCACCCAAGGGACAGGCGAACTACGAGCAGTACTTC.

The CDR3 spells CASSYSGQGDEAFF. The CDR3 bases are TGTGCCAGCAGTTACTCGGGACAGGGTGATGAAGCTTTCTTT. This chain links TRBV6-5 with TRBJ1-1; 9 bases align to TRBD1. The germline gives CDR1 MNHEY, CDR2 SVGAGI. J gave up 7 bases and V 0 bases, and 3 bases lay outside the gene matches. CDR3 length: 14 residues.

This sequence joins TRBV7-8 and TRBJ2-1; 9 bases map to TRBD2. The germline gives CDR1 SGHVS, CDR2 FQNEAQ. This CDR3 has 15 residues. The V and J ends lost 5 bases and 5 bases, in that order; junction bases with no gene match: 7. The CDR3: CASSQTSGPDNEQFF. The CDR3 nucleotides are TGTGCCAGCAGCCAAACTAGCGGGCCCGACAATGAGCAGTTCTTC.

This chain joins TRBV27 and TRBJ1-1; 7 nucleotides align to TRBD1. Looked up from germline, CDR1 is MNHEY and CDR2 is SMNVEV (reference sequence). J lost 1 base, V lost 3 bases, and 5 bases had no gene match. The CDR3 extends over 15 amino acids. The CDR3 region is CASSFRTGTNTEAFF. Here the CDR3 DNA reads TGTGCCAGCAGTTTCAGGACAGGAACGAACACTGAAGCTTTCTTT.

The chain recombines TRBV5-1 with TRBJ2-6; D possibly corresponds to TRBD1 (6 bases). The CDR3 runs to 17 residues. Germline assignment: CDR1 SGHRS and CDR2 YFSETQ. Trimming left V 0 bases short and J 2 bases short, with 12 bases between. The CDR3 region is CASSLDRVGAGANVLTF. The CDR3 nucleotides read TGCGCCAGCAGCTTGGACAGGGTGGGTGCTGGGGCCAACGTCCTGACTTTC.

V and J are TRBV5-1 and TRBJ2-1; TRBD1 or TRBD2 may be the D gene (5 bases each). Trimming stripped 0 bases from V and 4 bases from J, with 17 bases between. In germline, CDR1 is SGHRS, CDR2 YFSETQ. The CDR3 runs to 17 residues. The DNA for the CDR3 is TGCGCCAGCAGCTTGGGGGGACCGGGCCCCGCTTACAATGAGCAGTTCTTC. This sequence encodes CASSLGGPGPAYNEQFF.

The chain has TRBV2 and TRBJ2-1; 10 bases agree with TRBD2. The CDR3 extends over 15 amino acids. Germline-derived CDR1 and CDR2 are SNHLY and FYNNEI. The J segment lost 5 bases and the V segment lost 6 bases, leaving 7 bases of the junction unmatched. The chain's CDR3 is CASRVRAGGNNEQFF. In DNA form, the CDR3 reads TGTGCCAGCAGGGTACGAGCGGGAGGGAACAATGAGCAGTTCTTC.

A remark on this clone: Other DNA sequences within the sample encode an identical CDR3. The V and J genes are TRBV5-1 and TRBJ2-7; 7 nucleotides match TRBD1. This CDR3 is built from 14 residues. Germline-derived CDR1 and CDR2 are SGHRS and YFSETQ. The V segment lost 2 bases and the J segment 0 bases; nucleotides outside the gene matches: 2. The CDR3 region is CASSFRTGSYEQYF. DNA of the CDR3: TGCGCCAGCAGCTTTAGGACAGGCTCCTACGAGCAGTACTTC.

V usage is TRBV5-4 and J usage is TRBJ2-3; the D is unclear. This CDR3 is 14 amino acids long. V was shortened by 3 bases and J by 3 bases, with 11 bases between the two germline ends. CDR1 and CDR2 (germline): SGHNT, YYREEE (reference sequence). CDR3 sequence: CASSSRTGTDTQYF. The CDR3 DNA sequence: TGTGCCAGCAGCTCGAGGACCGGGACAGATACGCAGTATTTT.

The chain employs TRBV5-5 and TRBJ2-7; maybe TRBD1 (5 bases). This CDR3 is 16 amino acids long. Per the germline V gene, CDR1 is SGHKS and CDR2 is YYEKEE (reference sequence). Trimming removed 0 bases from V and 2 bases from J, with 15 bases in between. CDR3 sequence reads: CASSLASAGITYEQYF. CDR3 sequence (DNA): TGTGCCAGCAGCTTGGCCTCGGCAGGGATTACCTACGAGCAGTACTTC.

This chain connects TRBV11-2 to TRBJ1-2; D unclear. Trimming removed 3 bases at V and 0 bases at J, with 11 bases between. Germline V gene lookup returns CDR1 SGHAT and CDR2 FQNNGV. The CDR3 sequence is 15 residues long. The CDR3 sequence: CASSFEALANYGYTF. The CDR3 DNA sequence: TGTGCCAGCAGCTTCGAAGCTCTAGCTAACTATGGCTACACCTTC.

The J gene is TRBJ2-2, the V gene TRBV7-9, with a possible D match to TRBD2 (6 bases). The CDR3 runs 13 residues. CDR1 SEHNR and CDR2 FQNEAQ come from the germline V gene (reference sequence). Trimming cost V 6 bases and J 4 bases, with 9 bases left between them. In DNA form, the CDR3 reads TGTGCCAGCAGAGGAGGGCTCACCGGGGAGCTGTTTTTT. Amino acids: CASRGGLTGELFF.

The chain is built from TRBV4-1 and TRBJ2-2, with D hard to call. The CDR3 runs 13 residues. Germline V CDR1 and CDR2: MGHRA, YSYEKL. Deletions cut 4 bases from V and 3 bases from J, with 6 bases between. The CDR3 nucleotides read TGCGCCAGCAGCCCCACTTACACCGGGGAGCTGTTTTTT. This encodes CASSPTYTGELFF.

J is TRBJ2-5 and V is TRBV30; 7 bases align to TRBD2. Germline V gene sequence: CDR1 GTSNPN, CDR2 SVGIG (reference sequence). This CDR3 has 15 amino acids. Trimming removed 3 bases from V and 5 bases from J; junction bases left unmatched: 12. The CDR3 coding sequence is TGTGCCTGGAGCGCCGGGACTATGGGTTGGGAGACCCAGTACTTC. Its protein product is CAWSAGTMGWETQYF.

The J gene is TRBJ2-7, the V gene TRBV29-1, with a tentative D call TRBD1 (5 bases). The CDR3 loop spans 14 amino acids. With 4 bases removed from V and 6 bases from J, the gap between germline ends came to 19 bases. Germline-derived CDR1 and CDR2 are SQVTM and ANQGSEA. CDR3 protein: CSVARTSDLVEQYF. DNA of the CDR3: TGCAGCGTTGCGAGGACATCCGACCTGGTCGAGCAGTACTTC.

The chain is built from TRBV6-6 and TRBJ1-1; D unresolved. Looked up from germline, CDR1 is MNHNY and CDR2 is SVGAGI (reference sequence). This CDR3 is built from 13 residues. In nucleotides, the CDR3 is TGTGTCACGACGCGGGCAAGGGACACTGAAGCTTTCTTT. Translation: CVTTRARDTEAFF.

With respect to this clone: Other DNA sequences from this sample encode an identical CDR3 as well. The chain employs TRBV5-1 and TRBJ2-7; D is unresolved. CDR1 SGHRS and CDR2 YFSETQ come from the germline V gene. The ends were cut back, 0 bases at V and 2 bases at J, with 6 bases in the middle. The CDR3 has 13 amino acids. The CDR3 DNA is TGCGCCAGCAGCTTGGACAGAGCCTACGAGCAGTACTTC. Amino acids: CASSLDRAYEQYF.

As to this clone: Within the sample, other DNA sequences also encode this same CDR3. The CDR3 region has the DNA TGCAGTGCTAGAGGCTACAATGAGCAGTTCTTC. Amino acid sequence: CSARGYNEQFF. V gene TRBV20-1 combines with J gene TRBJ2-1; D remains unclear. CDR1 is DFQATT and CDR2 is SNEGSKA in the germline V gene (reference sequence). Between the trimmed V and J ends, which lost 1 base and 3 bases, there was a span of 1 base. The CDR3 covers 11 residues.

This clone has a single count. The CDR3 protein is CASSLGQGIGNQPQHF. CDR3 DNA: TGTGCCAGCAGCTTAGGACAGGGTATCGGCAATCAGCCCCAGCATTTT. The V call is TRBV7-9, the J call TRBJ1-5; 7 bases are a match to TRBD1. J was trimmed by 2 bases and V by 1 base; bases with no gene match: 5. The CDR3 loop spans 16 amino acids. Germline V gene sequence: CDR1 SEHNR, CDR2 FQNEAQ (reference sequence).

This chain links TRBV5-4 with TRBJ2-1; the D gene is possibly TRBD2 (5 bases). Looked up from germline, CDR1 is SGHNT and CDR2 is YYREEE (reference sequence). V lost 1 base and J lost 1, with 9 bases in between. The CDR3 runs to 15 residues. The CDR3 sequence is CASSLFLASYNEQFF. The CDR3 nucleotides are TGTGCCAGCAGCTTGTTCCTAGCTTCCTACAATGAGCAGTTCTTC.